The T cell receptor beta chain described here comes from a study of blood T cell repertoires in COVID-19. The germline V gene encodes CDR1 SGDLS and CDR2 YYNGEE. V trimming: 4 bases; J trimming: 8 bases; junction bases outside the gene matches: 10. This CDR3 comprises 15 residues. Here immunoSEQ multiplex PCR was the method, and the copy in TCRdb shows in-frame clones only, minus some. The sample lists 250,000 to 300,000 clones, 90% occurring once. This chain joins TRBV9 and TRBJ1-1, with 11 bases matching TRBD1. The sequence was obtained from a woman aged 60 to 75 with COVID-19, enrolled during active disease. Sequenced: peripheral blood. CDR3 amino acids: CASSPHSDRGREAFF. The CDR3 bases are TGTGCCAGCAGCCCACATTCGGACAGGGGGCGGGAAGCTTTCTTT.